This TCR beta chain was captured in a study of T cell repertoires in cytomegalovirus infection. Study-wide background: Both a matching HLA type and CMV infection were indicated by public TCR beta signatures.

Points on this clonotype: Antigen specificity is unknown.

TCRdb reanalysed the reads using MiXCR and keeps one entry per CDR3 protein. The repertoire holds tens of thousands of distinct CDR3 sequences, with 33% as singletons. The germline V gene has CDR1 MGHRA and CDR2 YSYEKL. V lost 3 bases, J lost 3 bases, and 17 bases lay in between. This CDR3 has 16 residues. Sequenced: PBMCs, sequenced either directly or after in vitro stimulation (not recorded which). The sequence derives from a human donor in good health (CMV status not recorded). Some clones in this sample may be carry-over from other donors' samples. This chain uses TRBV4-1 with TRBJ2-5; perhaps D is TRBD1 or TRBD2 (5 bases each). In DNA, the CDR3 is TGCGCCAGCAGCCACCCCAGGGACGGGAATGAAGAGACCCAGTACTTC. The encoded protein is CASSHPRDGNEETQYF.